These 4 T cell receptor beta chains were sequenced from one sample in a study of cytomegalovirus exposure and HLA in healthy donors. Amplification used 60 Vbeta primers and 13 Jbeta primers. Assay: immunoSEQ multiplex PCR; the TCRdb copy retains only in-frame clones and omits some. The data hold roughly 150,000 clones, with around 78% observed a single time. Sequencing was carried out using PBMCs. The receptors here all came from a man aged 40-49 years in good health and CMV-seronegative.

Only one count was recorded for this clone. Relative to the germline gene, one junction end is altered; a read error may explain this. J is TRBJ2-7 and V is TRBV7-9; 10 bases map to TRBD1. From germline, CDR1 is SEHNR and CDR2 FQNEAQ (reference sequence). CDR3 length: 15 residues. CDR3 bases: TGTTCCAGCAGCTTAAGGGGACAGGGGTTTACCGAGCAGTACTTC. Its protein is CSSSLRGQGFTEQYF.

V gene TRBV7-3 combines with J gene TRBJ2-3; 9 nucleotides align to TRBD1. CDR1 is SGHTA and CDR2 is FQGTGA in the germline V gene. V was pared by 5 bases and J by 6 bases, with 3 bases of the junction left unmatched. This CDR3 is 13 amino acids long. The CDR3 DNA reads TGTGCCAGCAGCGTCGGGACAGGGGATACGCAGTATTTT. The encoded protein is CASSVGTGDTQYF. Variable domain in full (rest from reference TRBV7-3 and TRBJ2-3): GAGVSQTPSNKVTEKGKYVELRCDPISGHTALYWYRQSLGQGPEFLIYFQGTGAADDSGLPNDRFFAVRPEGSVSTLKIQRTERGDSAVYLCASSVGTGDTQYFGPGTRLTVL.

The V and J genes are TRBV7-9 and TRBJ2-5; D perhaps matches TRBD1 (6 bases). Trimming left V 5 bases short and J 3 bases short, with 16 bases between. The germline V gene encodes CDR1 SEHNR and CDR2 FQNEAQ (reference sequence). This CDR3 has 15 residues. The CDR3 sequence: CASSPPDRRKETQYF. The CDR3 DNA is TGTGCCAGCAGCCCCCCCGACAGGAGGAAAGAGACCCAGTACTTC.

V gene TRBV5-4 combines with J gene TRBJ2-3; D may be TRBD2 (7 bases). This CDR3 contains 15 residues. V dropped 10 bases and J dropped 0 bases, with 18 bases sitting between them. Per germline, CDR1 SGHNT and CDR2 YYREEE (reference sequence). Here the CDR3 DNA reads TGTGCCGCTAAGGGCGGGGGCGGAAGCACAGATACGCAGTATTTT. Its protein is CAAKGGGGSTDTQYF.